This T cell receptor (beta chain) comes out of a study of metastatic and nonmetastatic thyroid tumors. The CDR3 loop spans 16 amino acids. Trimming stripped 4 bases from V and 0 bases from J, with 15 bases between. Germline V gene lookup returns CDR1 MGHDK and CDR2 SYGVNS. TCRdb re-clonotyped the PCR reads via MiXCR. The sample consists of some 41,000 clones, approximately 28% of them appearing once. Study-wide results and limits: For both blood and tumor, malignant thyroid tumors reportedly showed significantly higher TCR beta diversity than benign nodules did.

Each patient came to thyroid surgery without any prior treatment (of any kind). This clone has ten or more counts. Its target is not known. The sequence derives from a male donor with papillary thyroid cancer or a benign thyroid nodule (not recorded which). Some clones in this sample may be carry-over from other donors' samples. Source material: blood. The rearrangement joins TRBV25-1 to TRBJ1-2; D possibly corresponds to TRBD1 (6 bases). Here the CDR3 reads CASSAKGTPSNYGYTF. Here the CDR3 DNA reads TGTGCCAGCAGTGCAAAAGGGACACCATCTAACTATGGCTACACCTTC.